A selection of T cell receptor beta chains follows, all from one sample in a study of T-cell memory formation after mild COVID-19. TCRdb analysed the 5' RACE reads with MiXCR anew, one entry per CDR3 protein. Of just over 400,000 distinct CDR3 sequences detected, about a quarter appear once; the ten largest clones hold under 15%. Input material: PBMCs or a T cell subset sorted from them (not recorded which). The receptor source for this set is an adult woman who had mild COVID-19 (a few samples of this study predate the infection). Cell type and time point are not known. The CDR3 runs from the conserved cysteine through the conserved F or W. The D gene is left open where the match is weak. Some rows mark clone size as missing; the rest say once, few, many or name a class of expanded clone.

>few|TRBD2|TRBV7-8|TRBJ2-1
CASSLVGGGLGNEQFF
TGTGCCAGCAGCTTAGTTGGCGGGGGGTTGGGCAATGAGCAGTTCTTC
>NA|NA|TRBV15|TRBJ2-4
CATAPGPKNIQYF
TGTGCCACCGCCCCGGGACCTAAAAACATTCAGTACTTC
>few|TRBD2|TRBV7-6|TRBJ2-3
CASSSSLPGLAGEDTQYF
TGTGCCAGCAGCTCGTCTTTGCCGGGACTAGCGGGAGAAGATACGCAGTATTTT
>NA|TRBD1|TRBV10-3|TRBJ2-1
CAIRTGGNEQFF
TGTGCCATCAGGACAGGGGGCAATGAGCAGTTCTTC
>few|NA|TRBV20-1|TRBJ1-1
CSADKTPRGTEAFF
TGCAGTGCGGATAAGACACCCCGAGGGACTGAAGCTTTCTTT
>NA|NA|TRBV4-1|TRBJ2-7
CASSQGAGSYEQYF
TGCGCCAGCAGCCAAGGTGCGGGCTCCTACGAGCAGTACTTC
>NA|NA|TRBV5-5|TRBJ2-5
CASNTGTETQYF
TGTGCCAGCAACACAGGGACAGAGACCCAGTACTTC
>NA|TRBD2|TRBV29-1|TRBJ2-5
CSVGGGNGETQYF
TGCAGCGTTGGCGGGGGGAACGGAGAGACCCAGTACTTC
>few|NA|TRBV6-5|TRBJ1-2
CASSSLRGLYGYTF
TGTGCCAGCAGTTCCCTCAGGGGATTGTATGGCTACACCTTC
>few|NA|TRBV13|TRBJ1-2
CASSPPLSRNYGYTF
TGTGCCAGCAGCCCGCCCTTATCCAGGAACTATGGCTACACCTTC
>few|TRBD2|TRBV7-9|TRBJ2-1
CASSRLAGGYEKEQFF
TGTGCCAGCAGCCGACTAGCGGGGGGATACGAGAAAGAGCAGTTCTTC
>NA|TRBD1|TRBV5-5|TRBJ1-2
CASSMAGTVANYGYTF
TGTGCCAGCAGCATGGCCGGGACAGTGGCGAACTATGGCTACACCTTC
>few|NA|TRBV10-3|TRBJ2-5
CATHGFPGETQYF
TGTGCCACCCACGGGTTCCCGGGCGAGACCCAGTACTTC
>few|NA|TRBV7-9|TRBJ1-4
CASSFKRDPYATNEKLFF
TGTGCCAGCAGCTTTAAGAGGGATCCTTATGCAACTAATGAAAAACTGTTTTTT
>many|NA|TRBV6-5|TRBJ1-6
CATGEQTNSPLHF
TGTGCCACCGGGGAGCAGACCAATTCACCCCTCCACTTT
>NA|TRBD2|TRBV6-2/TRBV6-3|TRBJ2-5
CASSSGLAGTGETQYF
TGTGCCAGCAGTTCGGGACTAGCGGGGACCGGAGAGACCCAGTACTTC
>few|NA|TRBV9|TRBJ2-3
CASSPLQGHDTQYF
TGTGCCAGCAGCCCCCTACAGGGACATGATACGCAGTATTTT
>few|NA|TRBV7-9|TRBJ1-1
CASSLGRPGTEAFF
TGTGCCAGCAGCTTAGGGAGACCGGGAACTGAAGCTTTCTTT
>few|NA|TRBV7-2|TRBJ1-1
CASSQGQRNTEAFF
TGTGCCAGCAGCCAGGGGCAGAGAAACACTGAAGCTTTCTTT
>NA|NA|TRBV27|TRBJ1-1
CASSFRANTEAFF
TGTGCCAGCAGTTTCAGGGCGAACACTGAAGCTTTCTTT
>NA|NA|TRBV7-8|TRBJ2-3
CASSGGEEGTDTQYF
TGTGCCAGCAGCGGTGGAGAGGAAGGCACAGATACGCAGTATTTT
>NA|NA|TRBV18|TRBJ2-6
CASSPPAYSGANVLTF
TGTGCCAGCTCACCACCCGCGTACTCTGGGGCCAACGTCCTGACTTTC
>NA|TRBD1|TRBV9|TRBJ2-2
CASSVAYRGGTGELFF
TGTGCCAGCAGCGTAGCGTACAGGGGCGGCACCGGGGAGCTGTTTTTT
>NA|TRBD2|TRBV10-3|TRBJ2-4
CASAGTSGSRVDIQYF
TGTGCCTCCGCCGGGACTAGCGGGAGTCGCGTGGACATTCAGTACTTC
>few|NA|TRBV12-3/TRBV12-4|TRBJ1-1
CASSLLGRAPEAFF
TGTGCCAGCAGTTTATTGGGCAGGGCTCCTGAAGCTTTCTTT
>NA|NA|TRBV7-9|TRBJ2-5
CASGEVETQYF
TGTGCCAGCGGCGAGGTTGAGACCCAGTACTTC
>few|NA|TRBV12-3/TRBV12-4|TRBJ1-1
CASSFRATAFF
TGTGCCAGCAGTTTTAGGGCAACTGCTTTCTTT
>many|NA|TRBV19|TRBJ2-6
CAGPGSISGANVLTF
TGTGCCGGTCCCGGATCCATCTCTGGGGCCAACGTCCTGACTTTC
>many|TRBD1|TRBV7-8|TRBJ2-7
CASSNPGQGATYEQYF
TGTGCCAGCAGCAACCCCGGACAGGGGGCCACCTACGAGCAGTACTTC
>NA|NA|TRBV5-1|TRBJ1-1
CASSRPGANTEAFF
TGCGCCAGCAGCCGTCCAGGGGCTAACACTGAAGCTTTCTTT